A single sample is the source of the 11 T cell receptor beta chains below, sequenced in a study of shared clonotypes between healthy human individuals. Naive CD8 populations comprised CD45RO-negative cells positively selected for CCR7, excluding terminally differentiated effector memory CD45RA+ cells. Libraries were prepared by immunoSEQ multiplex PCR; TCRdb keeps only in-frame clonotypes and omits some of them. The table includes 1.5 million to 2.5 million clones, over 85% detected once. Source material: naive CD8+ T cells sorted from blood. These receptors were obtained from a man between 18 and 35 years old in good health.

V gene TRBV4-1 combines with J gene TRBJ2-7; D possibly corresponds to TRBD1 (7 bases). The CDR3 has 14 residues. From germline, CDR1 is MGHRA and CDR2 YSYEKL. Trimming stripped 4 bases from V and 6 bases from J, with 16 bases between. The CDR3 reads CASSPSPQGGEQYF. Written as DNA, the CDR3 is TGCGCCAGCAGCCCGTCACCCCAGGGGGGCGAGCAGTACTTC.

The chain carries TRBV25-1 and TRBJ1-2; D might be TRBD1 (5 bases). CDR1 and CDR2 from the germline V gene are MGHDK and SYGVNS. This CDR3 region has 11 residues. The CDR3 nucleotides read TGTGCAACCTACCGAGGGGATGGCTACACCTTC. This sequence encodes CATYRGDGYTF.

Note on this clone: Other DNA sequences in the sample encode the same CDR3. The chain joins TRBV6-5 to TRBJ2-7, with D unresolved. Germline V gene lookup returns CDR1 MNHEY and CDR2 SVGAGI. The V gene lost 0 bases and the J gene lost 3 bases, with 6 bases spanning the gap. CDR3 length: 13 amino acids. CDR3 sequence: CASSYSPDYEQYF. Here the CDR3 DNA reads TGTGCCAGCAGTTACTCCCCAGACTACGAGCAGTACTTC.

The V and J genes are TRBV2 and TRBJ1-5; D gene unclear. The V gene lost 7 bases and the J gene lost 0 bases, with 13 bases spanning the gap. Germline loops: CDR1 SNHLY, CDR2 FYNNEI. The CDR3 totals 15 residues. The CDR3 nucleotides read TGTGCCAGCAACGCCGGGCAATATAGCAATCAGCCCCAGCATTTT. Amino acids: CASNAGQYSNQPQHF. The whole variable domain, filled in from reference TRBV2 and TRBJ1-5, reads EPEVTQTPSHQVTQMGQEVILRCVPISNHLYFYWYRQILGQKVEFLVSFYNNEISEKSEIFDDQFSVERPDGSNFTLKIRSTKLEDSAMYFCASNAGQYSNQPQHFGDGTRLSIL.

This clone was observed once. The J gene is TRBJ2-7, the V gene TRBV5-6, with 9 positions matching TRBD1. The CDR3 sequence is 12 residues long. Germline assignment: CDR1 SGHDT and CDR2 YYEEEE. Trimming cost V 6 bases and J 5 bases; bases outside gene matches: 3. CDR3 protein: CASTGTGNEQYF. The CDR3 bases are TGTGCCAGCACCGGGACAGGGAACGAGCAGTACTTC.

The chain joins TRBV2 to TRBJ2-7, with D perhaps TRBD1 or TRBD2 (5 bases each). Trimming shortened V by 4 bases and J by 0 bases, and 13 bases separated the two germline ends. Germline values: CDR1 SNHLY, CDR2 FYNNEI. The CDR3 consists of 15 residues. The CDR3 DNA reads TGTGCCAGCAGTGTCGGGGCAGGGCTCTCCTACGAGCAGTACTTC. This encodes CASSVGAGLSYEQYF.

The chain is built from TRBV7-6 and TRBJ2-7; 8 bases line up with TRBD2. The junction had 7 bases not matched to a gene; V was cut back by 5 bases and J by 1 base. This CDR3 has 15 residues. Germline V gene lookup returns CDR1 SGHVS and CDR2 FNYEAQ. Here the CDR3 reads CASSPAGGPSYEQYF. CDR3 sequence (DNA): TGTGCCAGCAGCCCCGCGGGAGGTCCTTCCTACGAGCAGTACTTC.

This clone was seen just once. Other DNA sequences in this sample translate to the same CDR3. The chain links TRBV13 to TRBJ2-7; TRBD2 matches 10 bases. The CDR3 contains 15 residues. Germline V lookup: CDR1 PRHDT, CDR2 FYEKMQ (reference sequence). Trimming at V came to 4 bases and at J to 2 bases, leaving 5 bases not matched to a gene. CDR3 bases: TGTGCCAGCAGCTCCGGACTAGCGGAGACCTACGAGCAGTACTTC. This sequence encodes CASSSGLAETYEQYF.

The DNA for the CDR3 is TGTGCCAGCAGCCTATCGGAAGCAATGAACACTGAAGCTTTCTTT. It encodes CASSLSEAMNTEAFF. The rearrangement links TRBV6-1 to TRBJ1-1; no reliable D call. Looked up from germline, CDR1 is MNHNS and CDR2 is SASEGT. V was clipped by 6 bases and J by 0 bases, with 14 bases between them. CDR3 size: 15 residues.

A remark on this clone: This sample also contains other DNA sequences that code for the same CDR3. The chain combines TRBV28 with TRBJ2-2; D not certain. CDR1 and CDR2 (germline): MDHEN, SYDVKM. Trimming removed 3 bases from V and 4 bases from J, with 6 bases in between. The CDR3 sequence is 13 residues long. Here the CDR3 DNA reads TGTGCCAGCAGTTTTAGGGTCACCGGGGAGCTGTTTTTT. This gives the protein CASSFRVTGELFF. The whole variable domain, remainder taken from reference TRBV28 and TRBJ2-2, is DVKVTQSSRYLVKRTGEKVFLECVQDMDHENMFWYRQDPGLGLRLIYFSYDVKMKEKGDIPEGYSVSREKKERFSLILESASTNQTSMYLCASSFRVTGELFFGEGSRLTVL.

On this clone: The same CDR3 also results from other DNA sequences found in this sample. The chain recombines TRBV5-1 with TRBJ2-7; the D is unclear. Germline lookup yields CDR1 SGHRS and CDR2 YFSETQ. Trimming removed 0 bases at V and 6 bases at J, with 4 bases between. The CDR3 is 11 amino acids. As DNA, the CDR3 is TGCGCCAGCAGCTTGGGAGCCGAGCAGTACTTC. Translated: CASSLGAEQYF.